These 2 T cell receptor beta chains share one sample of origin, sequenced in a study of cytomegalovirus exposure and HLA in healthy donors. The PCR ran on 60 Vbeta and 13 Jbeta primers. TCRdb's table, derived via immunoSEQ multiplex PCR, lists solely in-frame clones and lacks some. The sample contains some 180,000 clones, approximately 9.5% of which appear only once. Sequenced material: PBMCs. The receptors originated from a woman in her twenties or thirties in good health and CMV-seropositive.

The CDR3 spells CASSYLRRGDYEQYF. The CDR3, as DNA: TGTGCCAGCAGTTACTTGCGTCGGGGGGACTACGAGCAGTACTTC. This sequence joins TRBV6-6 and TRBJ2-7; 7 bases map to TRBD2. The V gene's germline CDR1 is MNHNY and CDR2 SVGAGI (reference sequence). Trimming cost V 1 base and J 3 bases; bases outside gene matches: 6. This CDR3 is built from 15 residues.

Only a few counts were recorded for this clone. The V gene is TRBV6-5, the J gene TRBJ1-5; maybe TRBD1 (6 bases). Germline CDR1 reads MNHEY; CDR2 reads SVGAGI. The CDR3 extends over 14 amino acids. V gave up 2 bases and J gave up 3 bases, with 8 bases separating them. The DNA for the CDR3 is TGTGCCAGCAGTTACGGACAGCACAATCAGCCCCAGCATTTT. It encodes CASSYGQHNQPQHF.